A single sample is the source of the 14 T cell receptor beta chains below, sequenced in a study of T cell responses to AZD1222 COVID-19 vaccine. Assay: immunoSEQ multiplex PCR; the TCRdb copy retains only in-frame clones and omits some. Seen here are approximately 120,000 clones, approximately 88% observed once, and the top ten hold roughly 1.5%. The material sequenced was peripheral blood, taken on day 0 of AZD1222 vaccination. The receptors here all came from an adult in good health.

V gene TRBV30 combines with J gene TRBJ1-1; D unclear. The CDR3 is made up of 12 amino acids. The germline gives CDR1 GTSNPN, CDR2 SVGIG (reference sequence). V was trimmed by 3 bases and J by 0 bases, leaving 5 bases between them. The CDR3 region is CAWRPVNTEAFF. DNA of the CDR3: TGTGCCTGGAGACCGGTGAACACTGAAGCTTTCTTT.

This chain's CDR3 is CASSLGQGVFSEQFF. Here the CDR3 DNA reads TGCGCCAGCAGCTTGGGACAGGGGGTGTTTTCGGAGCAGTTCTTC. The J gene is TRBJ2-1, the V gene TRBV5-1; 9 bases line up with TRBD1. Germline CDR1 SGHRS, CDR2 YFSETQ. V lost 0 bases and J lost 10; bases outside the gene matches: 8. The CDR3 sequence is 15 residues long.

This rearrangement joins TRBV9 to TRBJ2-7, with 9 bases matching TRBD1. Germline V lookup: CDR1 SGDLS, CDR2 YYNGEE. The ends lost 5 bases at V and 3 bases at J; junction bases unmatched: 9. This CDR3 has 15 amino acids. The CDR3: CASSRSGTGNYEQYF. The CDR3 nucleotides are TGTGCCAGCAGTCGCTCCGGGACAGGGAACTACGAGCAGTACTTC. The variable domain in full, completed from reference TRBV9 and TRBJ2-7, reads DSGVTQTPKHLITATGQRVTLRCSPRSGDLSVYWYQQSLDQGLQFLIQYYNGEERAKGNILERFSAQQFPDLHSELNLSSLELGDSALYFCASSRSGTGNYEQYFGPGTRLTVT.

The chain carries TRBV7-9 and TRBJ2-3; D is possibly TRBD2 (6 bases). V lost 1 base, J lost 2 bases, and 13 bases lay in between. CDR3 length: 16 amino acids. Germline loops: CDR1 SEHNR, CDR2 FQNEAQ (reference sequence). The chain's CDR3 is CASSLGNSGFTDTQYF. CDR3 in DNA: TGTGCCAGCAGCTTAGGTAATAGCGGATTCACAGATACGCAGTATTTT.

The chain has TRBV10-3 and TRBJ2-6; TRBD1 aligns across 8 bases. With 7 bases clipped from V and 9 bases from J, the junction kept 8 bases outside the gene matches. The CDR3 is made up of 14 amino acids. Germline loops: CDR1 ENHRY, CDR2 SYGVKD. CDR3 loop: CAIKDRDSLNVLTF. CDR3 DNA: TGTGCCATCAAGGACAGGGATAGCCTCAACGTCCTGACTTTC.

This chain connects TRBV27 to TRBJ1-2; D perhaps matches TRBD1 (5 bases). V lost 5 bases and J 4 bases, leaving 14 bases between the germline ends. Germline V gene lookup returns CDR1 MNHEY and CDR2 SMNVEV (reference sequence). The CDR3 contains 14 residues. The CDR3 region has the DNA TGTGCCAGCAGTAGGTCGGGGGGGGGCTATGGCTACACCTTC. Protein: CASSRSGGGYGYTF.

This clone was detected only a few times. V usage is TRBV30 and J usage is TRBJ1-5; tentative D call: TRBD1 (5 bases). CDR3 length: 12 amino acids. The V gene lost 5 bases and the J gene lost 9 bases, with 14 bases spanning the gap. Germline CDR1 GTSNPN, CDR2 SVGIG (reference sequence). CDR3 coding DNA: TGTGCCTGGTCAGGGACCGGCGGGCCCCAGCATTTT. It encodes CAWSGTGGPQHF.

The chain carries TRBV1 and TRBJ2-3. TRBV1 is assigned pseudogene status. This CDR3 region has 19 residues. CDR3 region: CTSSQERVAGRVGTDTQYF. In nucleotides, the CDR3 is TGCACCAGCAGCCAAGAGCGGGTCGCCGGCAGGGTGGGCACAGATACGCAGTATTTT.

The gene calls are TRBV7-2 and TRBJ1-1; TRBD1 is a possible D gene (5 bases). The CDR3 runs 15 residues. The germline V and J ends were trimmed by 2 bases and 0 bases, with 10 bases remaining between them. Germline V gives CDR1 SGHTA, CDR2 FQGNSA. The CDR3 DNA sequence: TGTGCCAGCAGCTTAAGGGCAGGGTTGAACACTGAAGCTTTCTTT. This encodes CASSLRAGLNTEAFF.

The chain employs TRBV7-9 and TRBJ2-7, with D possibly matching TRBD2 (7 bases). Trimming pared 5 bases from V and 3 bases from J, leaving 20 bases between. Per the germline V gene, CDR1 is SEHNR and CDR2 is FQNEAQ (reference sequence). This CDR3 has 16 residues. The DNA of the CDR3 is TGTGCCAGCAGCACCCTAGAGGGCGGGGGCAACTACGAGCAGTACTTC. It is translated as CASSTLEGGGNYEQYF.

The chain couples TRBV7-6 to TRBJ1-1, with 9 bases fitting TRBD1. V was clipped by 5 bases and J by 3 bases; unmatched bases: 7. The CDR3 is 15 residues long. Per germline, CDR1 SGHVS and CDR2 FNYEAQ. The CDR3 region has the DNA TGTGCCAGCAGCCACGGACAGGGGCGGGACACTGAAGCTTTCTTT. Amino acid sequence: CASSHGQGRDTEAFF.

This rearrangement joins TRBV28 to TRBJ2-7; perhaps D is TRBD1 or TRBD2 (5 bases each). CDR1 is MDHEN, CDR2 SYDVKM, per germline. V gave up 8 bases and J gave up 1 base, with 15 bases separating them. This CDR3 has 14 residues. CDR3 nucleotide sequence: TGTGCCAGCGGAAAACTAGGGGCATCCTACGAGCAGTACTTC. Translated: CASGKLGASYEQYF.

J is TRBJ2-7 and V is TRBV19, with TRBD1 matching over 8 bases. In germline, CDR1 is LNHDA, CDR2 SQIVND (reference sequence). The V segment lost 5 bases and the J segment 2 bases; nucleotides outside the gene matches: 5. The CDR3 has 14 amino acids. The CDR3 reads CASSVQGGPYEQYF. The CDR3 DNA is TGTGCCAGTAGTGTACAGGGGGGTCCCTACGAGCAGTACTTC.

The chain is built from TRBV5-1 and TRBJ1-1, with TRBD1 identical over 10 bases. Trimming at V came to 1 base and at J to 4 bases, leaving 4 bases not matched to a gene. Germline V lookup: CDR1 SGHRS, CDR2 YFSETQ. There are 15 residues in the CDR3. The CDR3 loop reads CASSLSGQGSTEAFF. The CDR3 DNA reads as TGCGCCAGCAGCTTGTCGGGACAGGGGAGCACTGAAGCTTTCTTT.